This T cell receptor (beta chain) was identified during a study of T cells in Graves' hyperthyroidism and ophthalmopathy. TCR beta CDR3 region amplification was performed from RNA transcripts. A set of HTBI primers served as the primers for a first-round RT-PCR of the TCR CDR3. TCRdb analysed the multiplex PCR reads with MiXCR anew, one entry per CDR3 protein. The sample has approximately 300,000 distinct CDR3 sequences; over 15% are singletons. Germline V gives CDR1 SGHTA, CDR2 FQGNSA. The CDR3 is 13 residues long. V lost 4 bases to trimming and J lost 6 bases; unmatched junction nucleotides: 5. Material: blood. This receptor was taken from a woman aged 60 to 75 with Graves' ophthalmopathy. V usage is TRBV7-2 and J usage is TRBJ1-1; 7 bases agree with TRBD1. Here the CDR3 reads CASSSARGAEAFF. As DNA, the CDR3 is TGTGCCAGCAGCTCGGCCAGGGGGGCTGAAGCTTTCTTT.